This T cell receptor beta chain was found in a study of CD8 T cells in ankylosing spondylitis. Findings and caveats of the study: Among TCR beta sequences, a motif of under ten highly homologous variants appeared characteristic of ankylosing spondylitis blood. Several of the motif variants were reported before in synovial fluid and blood from reactive arthritis.

Trimming cost V 5 bases and J 8 bases; bases outside gene matches: 7. The CDR3 consists of 13 residues. Only a few counts were recorded for this clonotype. Its antigen is as yet unknown. Quantitative 5'-RACE was performed with molecular barcodes, and it yielded the TCR beta libraries. TCRdb fed the 5' RACE reads into MiXCR, producing one record per CDR3 protein. The sample contains hundreds of thousands of distinct CDR3 sequences, about 10% of which appear only once. The TCR sequence derives from a male donor with ankylosing spondylitis. Sequencing was carried out using blood, either unsorted or a sorted T cell fraction (not recorded which). The chain links TRBV12-3 or TRBV12-4 to TRBJ1-2; TRBD1 matches at 8 bases. The chain's CDR3 is CASSTSDRGGYTF. The CDR3 DNA reads TGTGCCAGCAGTACCTCTGACAGGGGAGGCTACACCTTC.